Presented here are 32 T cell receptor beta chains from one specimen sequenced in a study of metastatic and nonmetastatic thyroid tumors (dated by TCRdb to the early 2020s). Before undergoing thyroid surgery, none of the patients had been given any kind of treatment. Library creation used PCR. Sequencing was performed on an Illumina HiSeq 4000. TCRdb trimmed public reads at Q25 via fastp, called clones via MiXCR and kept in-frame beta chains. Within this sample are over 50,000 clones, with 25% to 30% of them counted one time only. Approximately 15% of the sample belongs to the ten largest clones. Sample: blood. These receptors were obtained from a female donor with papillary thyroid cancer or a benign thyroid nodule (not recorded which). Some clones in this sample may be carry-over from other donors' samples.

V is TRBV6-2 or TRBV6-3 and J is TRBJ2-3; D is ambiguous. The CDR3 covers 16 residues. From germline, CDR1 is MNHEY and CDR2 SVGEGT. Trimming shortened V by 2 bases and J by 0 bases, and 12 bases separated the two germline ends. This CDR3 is CASSYRRYTSTDTQYF. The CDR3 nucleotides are TGTGCCAGCAGTTACCGGCGTTACACTAGCACAGATACGCAGTATTTT.

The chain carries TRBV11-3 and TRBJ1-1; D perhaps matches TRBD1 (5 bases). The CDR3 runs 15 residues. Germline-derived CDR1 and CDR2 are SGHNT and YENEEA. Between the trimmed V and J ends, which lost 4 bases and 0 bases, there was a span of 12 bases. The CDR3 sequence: CASSSVGAVNTEAFF. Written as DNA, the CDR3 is TGTGCCAGCAGCTCGGTCGGGGCAGTGAACACTGAAGCTTTCTTT.

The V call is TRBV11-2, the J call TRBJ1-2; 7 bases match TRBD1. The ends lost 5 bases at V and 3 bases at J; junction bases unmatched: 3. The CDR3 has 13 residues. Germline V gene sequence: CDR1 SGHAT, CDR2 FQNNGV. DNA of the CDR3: TGTGCCAGCAGCCCCCAGGGGGACTATGGCTACACCTTC. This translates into CASSPQGDYGYTF.

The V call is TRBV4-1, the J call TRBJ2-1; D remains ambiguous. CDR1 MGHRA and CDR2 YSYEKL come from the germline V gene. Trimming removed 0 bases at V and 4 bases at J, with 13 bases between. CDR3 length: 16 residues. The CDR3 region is CASSQDHASGYNEQFF. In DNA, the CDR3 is TGCGCCAGCAGCCAAGATCATGCTAGTGGATACAATGAGCAGTTCTTC.

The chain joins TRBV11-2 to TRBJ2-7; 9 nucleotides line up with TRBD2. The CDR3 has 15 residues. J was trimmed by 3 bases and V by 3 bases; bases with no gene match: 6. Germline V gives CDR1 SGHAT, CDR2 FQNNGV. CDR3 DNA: TGTGCCAGCAGCTTCTCGACTAGCGGAAACTACGAGCAGTACTTC. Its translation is CASSFSTSGNYEQYF.

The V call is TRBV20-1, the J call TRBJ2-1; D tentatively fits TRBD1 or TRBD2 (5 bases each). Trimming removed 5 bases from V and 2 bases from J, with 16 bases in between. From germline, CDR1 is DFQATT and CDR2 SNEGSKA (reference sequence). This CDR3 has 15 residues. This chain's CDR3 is CSASPLRDPYNEQFF. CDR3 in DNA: TGCAGTGCTTCCCCCCTCAGGGACCCCTACAATGAGCAGTTCTTC.

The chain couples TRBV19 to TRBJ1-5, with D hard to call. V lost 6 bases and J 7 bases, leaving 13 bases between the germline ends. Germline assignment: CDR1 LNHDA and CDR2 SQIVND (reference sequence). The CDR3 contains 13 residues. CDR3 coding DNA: TGTGCCAGTAGCCCAGGTGGAGGGCAGCCCCAGCATTTT. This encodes CASSPGGGQPQHF.

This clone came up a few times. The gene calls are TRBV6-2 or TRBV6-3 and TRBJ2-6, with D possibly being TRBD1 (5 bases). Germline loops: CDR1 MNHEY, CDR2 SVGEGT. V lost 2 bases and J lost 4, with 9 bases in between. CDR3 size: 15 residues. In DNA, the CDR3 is TGTGCCAGCAGTTACAGGGGAAGCGGGGCCAACGTCCTGACTTTC. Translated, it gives CASSYRGSGANVLTF.

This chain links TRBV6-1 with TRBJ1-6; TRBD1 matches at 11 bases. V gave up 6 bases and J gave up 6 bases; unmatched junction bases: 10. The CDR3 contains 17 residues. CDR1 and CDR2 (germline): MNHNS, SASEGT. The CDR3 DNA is TGTGCCAGCAGGACGAGGACAGGGGGCATTTTTAATTCACCCCTCCACTTT. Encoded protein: CASRTRTGGIFNSPLHF.

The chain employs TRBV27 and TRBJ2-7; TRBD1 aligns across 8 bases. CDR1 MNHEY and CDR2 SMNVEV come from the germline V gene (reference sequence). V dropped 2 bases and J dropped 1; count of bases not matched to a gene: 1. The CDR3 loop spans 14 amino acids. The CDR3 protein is CASSLRTGSYEQYF. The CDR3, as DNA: TGTGCCAGCAGTTTAAGGACAGGGTCCTACGAGCAGTACTTC.

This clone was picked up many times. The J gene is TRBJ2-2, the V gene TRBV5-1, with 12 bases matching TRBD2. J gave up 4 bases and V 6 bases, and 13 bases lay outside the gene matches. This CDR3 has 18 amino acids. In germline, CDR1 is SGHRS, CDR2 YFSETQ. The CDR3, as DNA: TGCGCCAGCACCTCGACTAGCGGGGGCCCCATGGGCACCGGGGAGCTGTTTTTT. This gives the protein CASTSTSGGPMGTGELFF.

CDR3 amino acids: CASSFGGAGELFF. Here the CDR3 DNA reads TGTGCCAGCAGCTTTGGTGGGGCCGGGGAGCTGTTTTTT. The chain combines TRBV7-3 with TRBJ2-2; the D is unclear. This CDR3 is 13 amino acids long. CDR1 is SGHTA, CDR2 FQGTGA, per germline. V was trimmed by 3 bases and J by 6 bases, leaving 8 bases between them.

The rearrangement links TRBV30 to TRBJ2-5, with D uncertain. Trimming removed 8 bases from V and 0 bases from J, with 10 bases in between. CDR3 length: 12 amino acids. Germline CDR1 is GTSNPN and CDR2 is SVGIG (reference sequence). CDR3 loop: CAAKSDQETQYF. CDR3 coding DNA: TGTGCCGCTAAGAGCGACCAAGAGACCCAGTACTTC.

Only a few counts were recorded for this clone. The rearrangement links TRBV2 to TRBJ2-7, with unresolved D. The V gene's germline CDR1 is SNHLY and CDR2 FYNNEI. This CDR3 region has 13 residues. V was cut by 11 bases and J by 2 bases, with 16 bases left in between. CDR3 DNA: TGTGCCGGGCAGTACGTGGGTCCCTACGAGCAGTACTTC. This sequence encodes CAGQYVGPYEQYF.

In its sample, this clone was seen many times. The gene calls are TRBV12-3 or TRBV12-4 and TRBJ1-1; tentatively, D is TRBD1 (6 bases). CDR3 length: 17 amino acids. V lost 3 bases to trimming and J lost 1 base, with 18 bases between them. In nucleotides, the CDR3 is TGTGCCAGCAGTTTGGGGGAGGGCGGAGGGGGGAACACTGAAGCTTTCTTT. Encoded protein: CASSLGEGGGGNTEAFF.

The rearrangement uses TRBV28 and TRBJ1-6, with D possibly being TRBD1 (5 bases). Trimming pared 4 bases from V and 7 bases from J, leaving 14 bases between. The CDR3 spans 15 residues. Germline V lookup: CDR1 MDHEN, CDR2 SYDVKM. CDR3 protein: CASSSALGPNSPLHF. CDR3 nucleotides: TGTGCCAGCAGTTCCGCCCTGGGGCCGAATTCACCCCTCCACTTT. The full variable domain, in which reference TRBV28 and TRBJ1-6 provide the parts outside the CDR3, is DVKVTQSSRYLVKRTGEKVFLECVQDMDHENMFWYRQDPGLGLRLIYFSYDVKMKEKGDIPEGYSVSREKKERFSLILESASTNQTSMYLCASSSALGPNSPLHFGNGTRLTVT.

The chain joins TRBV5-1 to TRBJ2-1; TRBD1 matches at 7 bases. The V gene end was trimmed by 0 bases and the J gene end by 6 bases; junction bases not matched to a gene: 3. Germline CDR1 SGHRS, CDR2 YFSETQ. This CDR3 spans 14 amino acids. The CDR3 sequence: CASSLGGTVNEQFF. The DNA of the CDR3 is TGCGCCAGCAGCTTGGGTGGGACAGTCAATGAGCAGTTCTTC.

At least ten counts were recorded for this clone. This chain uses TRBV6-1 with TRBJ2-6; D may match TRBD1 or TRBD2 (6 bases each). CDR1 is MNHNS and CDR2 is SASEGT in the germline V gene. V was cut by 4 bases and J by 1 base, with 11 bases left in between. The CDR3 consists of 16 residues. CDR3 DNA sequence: TGTGCCAGCAGTGGAGGGGGACTTTCTGGGGCCAACGTCCTGACTTTC. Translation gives CASSGGGLSGANVLTF.

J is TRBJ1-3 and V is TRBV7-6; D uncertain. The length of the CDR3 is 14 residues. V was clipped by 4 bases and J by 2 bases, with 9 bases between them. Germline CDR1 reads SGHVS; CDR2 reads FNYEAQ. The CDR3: CASSSIQTGNTIYF. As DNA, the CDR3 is TGTGCCAGCAGCTCTATACAAACTGGAAACACCATATATTTT. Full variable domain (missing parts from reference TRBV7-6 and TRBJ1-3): GAGVSQSPRYKVTKRGQDVALRCDPISGHVSLYWYRQALGQGPEFLTYFNYEAQQDKSGLPNDRFSAERPEGSISTLTIQRTEQRDSAMYRCASSSIQTGNTIYFGEGSWLTVV.

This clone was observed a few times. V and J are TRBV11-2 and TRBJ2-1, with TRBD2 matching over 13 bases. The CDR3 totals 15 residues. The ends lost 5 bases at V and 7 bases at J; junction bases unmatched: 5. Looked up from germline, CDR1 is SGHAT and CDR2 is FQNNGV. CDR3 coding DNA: TGTGCCAGCAGCCGCGGGACTAGCGGGGTAAATGAGCAGTTCTTC. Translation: CASSRGTSGVNEQFF.

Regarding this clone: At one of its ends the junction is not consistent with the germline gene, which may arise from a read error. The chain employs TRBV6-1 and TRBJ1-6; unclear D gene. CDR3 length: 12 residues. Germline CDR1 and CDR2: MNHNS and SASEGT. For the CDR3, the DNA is TGTGCCAGCAGTGTTTTTGGATCACCCTTCCACTTT. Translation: CASSVFGSPFHF.

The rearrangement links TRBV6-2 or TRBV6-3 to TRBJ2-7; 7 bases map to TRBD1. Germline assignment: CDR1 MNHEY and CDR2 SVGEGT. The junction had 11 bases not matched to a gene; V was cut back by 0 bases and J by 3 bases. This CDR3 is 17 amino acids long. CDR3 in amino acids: CASSYSISRQGFYEQYF. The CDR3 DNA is TGTGCCAGCAGTTACTCGATATCCAGACAGGGCTTCTACGAGCAGTACTTC.

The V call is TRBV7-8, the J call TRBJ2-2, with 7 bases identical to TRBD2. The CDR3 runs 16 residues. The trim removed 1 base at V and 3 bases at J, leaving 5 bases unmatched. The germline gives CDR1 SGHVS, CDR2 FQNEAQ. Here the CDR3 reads CASSLGGSIYTGELFF. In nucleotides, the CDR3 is TGTGCCAGCAGCTTAGGCGGGAGCATTTACACCGGGGAGCTGTTTTTT.

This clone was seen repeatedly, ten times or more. In DNA form, the CDR3 reads TGTGCCACCAGCCACTTGGATACGCAGTATTTT. Translating gives CATSHLDTQYF. This rearrangement joins TRBV24-1 to TRBJ2-3; D remains unclear. Germline CDR1 KGHDR, CDR2 SFDVKD. V lost 7 bases to trimming and J lost 6 bases, with 7 bases between them. CDR3 length: 11 amino acids.

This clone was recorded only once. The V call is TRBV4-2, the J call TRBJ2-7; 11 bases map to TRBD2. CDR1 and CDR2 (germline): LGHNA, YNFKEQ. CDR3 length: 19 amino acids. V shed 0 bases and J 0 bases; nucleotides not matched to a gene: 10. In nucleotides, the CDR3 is TGTGCCAGCAGCCAAGATCTAGCGGGAGGCCTGGTAAGCTCCTACGAGCAGTACTTC. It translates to CASSQDLAGGLVSSYEQYF.

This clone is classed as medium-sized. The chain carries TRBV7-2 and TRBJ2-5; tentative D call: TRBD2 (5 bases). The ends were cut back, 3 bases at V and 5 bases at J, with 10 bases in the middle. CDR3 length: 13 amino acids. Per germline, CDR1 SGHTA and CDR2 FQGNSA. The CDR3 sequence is CASSFRPGETQYF. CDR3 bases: TGTGCCAGCAGCTTTAGGCCGGGGGAGACCCAGTACTTC.

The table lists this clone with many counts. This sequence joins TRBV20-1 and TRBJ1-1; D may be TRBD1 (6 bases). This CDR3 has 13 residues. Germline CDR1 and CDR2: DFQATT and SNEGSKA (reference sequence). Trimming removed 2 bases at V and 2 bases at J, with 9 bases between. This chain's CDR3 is CSARRDTNTEAFF. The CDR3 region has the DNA TGCAGTGCTAGACGGGACACAAACACTGAAGCTTTCTTT.

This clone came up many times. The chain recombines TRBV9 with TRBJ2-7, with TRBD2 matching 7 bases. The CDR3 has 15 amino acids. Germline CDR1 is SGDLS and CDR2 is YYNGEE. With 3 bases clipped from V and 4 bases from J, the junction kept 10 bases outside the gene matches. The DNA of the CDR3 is TGTGCCAGCAGCGGTGCCAAGGGCGGGAGTTACGAGCAGTACTTC. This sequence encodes CASSGAKGGSYEQYF.

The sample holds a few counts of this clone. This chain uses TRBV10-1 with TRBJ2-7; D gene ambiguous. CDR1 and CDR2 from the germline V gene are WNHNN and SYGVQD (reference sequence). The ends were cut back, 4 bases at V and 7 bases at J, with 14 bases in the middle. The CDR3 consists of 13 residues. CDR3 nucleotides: TGCGCCAGCAGTGGCTCAGTTTCTGGTGAGCAGTACTTC. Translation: CASSGSVSGEQYF.

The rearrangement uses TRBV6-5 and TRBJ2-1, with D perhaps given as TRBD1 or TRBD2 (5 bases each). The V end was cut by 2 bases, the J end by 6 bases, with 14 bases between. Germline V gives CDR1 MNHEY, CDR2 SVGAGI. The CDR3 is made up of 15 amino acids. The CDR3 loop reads CASSYSQGVSNEQFF. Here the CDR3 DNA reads TGTGCCAGCAGTTACAGCCAGGGAGTCTCCAATGAGCAGTTCTTC.

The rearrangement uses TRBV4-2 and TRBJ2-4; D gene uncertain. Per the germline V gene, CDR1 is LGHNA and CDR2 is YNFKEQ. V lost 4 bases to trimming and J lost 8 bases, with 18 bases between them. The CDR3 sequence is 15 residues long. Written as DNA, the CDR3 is TGTGCCAGCAGCCTCACGGACGGCGGCTCGGACATTCAGTACTTC. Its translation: CASSLTDGGSDIQYF.

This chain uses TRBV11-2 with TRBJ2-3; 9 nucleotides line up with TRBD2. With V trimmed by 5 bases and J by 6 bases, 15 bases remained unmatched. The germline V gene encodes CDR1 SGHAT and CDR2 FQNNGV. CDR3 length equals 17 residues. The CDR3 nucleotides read TGTGCCAGCAGCCCCTCCGGGACTAGCATCGGAGCGGATACGCAGTATTTT. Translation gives CASSPSGTSIGADTQYF.